The 2 T cell receptor beta chains below all came from one sample that was sequenced in a study of blood T cell repertoires in COVID-19. Clones were sequenced by immunoSEQ multiplex PCR, and TCRdb holds only the in-frame ones, with some missing. The sample records a few hundred thousand clones, around 85% being singletons. The source material was peripheral blood. These receptors originate from a woman between 65 and 79 years old with COVID-19, enrolled during active disease.

This clone was found a few times. V and J are TRBV19 and TRBJ1-2; 8 bases align to TRBD1. CDR3 length: 17 residues. V lost 4 bases, J lost 0 bases, and 10 bases stayed unmatched. Per the germline V gene, CDR1 is LNHDA and CDR2 is SQIVND (reference sequence). The DNA of the CDR3 is TGTGCCAGTAGTAGAGTAGGACAGGGCGGTTCTAACTATGGCTACACCTTC. Protein product: CASSRVGQGGSNYGYTF.

This chain uses TRBV27 with TRBJ2-3; a weak D match, TRBD1 (6 bases). Germline assignment: CDR1 MNHEY and CDR2 SMNVEV (reference sequence). Trimming removed 4 bases from V and 5 bases from J, with 19 bases in between. The CDR3 consists of 16 residues. The CDR3: CASSSNRDWVQDTQYF. The DNA for the CDR3 is TGTGCCAGCAGTTCGAACAGGGATTGGGTACAAGATACGCAGTATTTT.